This T cell receptor (beta chain) was recorded in a study of T cells in Graves' hyperthyroidism and ophthalmopathy. Diagnosis relied on clinical symptoms, serum thyroxine and TRAb, thyroid ultrasound and orbital computed tomography. Amplified TCR beta CDR3 regions derived from RNA transcripts. RT-PCR in the first round (using the HTBI primer set) targeted the TCR CDR3. TCRdb reprocessed the multiplex PCR reads via MiXCR and lists one record per CDR3 protein. The sample lists about 700,000 distinct CDR3 sequences, 45% occurring once. This clonotype was recorded many times. The length of the CDR3 is 15 residues. The V gene's germline CDR1 is SGDLS and CDR2 YYNGEE. V was pared by 0 bases and J by 9 bases, with 16 bases between.

The TCR comes from an adult man with Graves' disease, either hyperthyroidism or ophthalmopathy (not recorded which). The sequenced material came from peripheral blood or thyroid tissue (not recorded which). The genes are TRBV9 and TRBJ1-3, with no clear D. For the CDR3, the DNA is TGTGCCAGCAGCGTAGCCTCTGGGCCGACGACCACCATATATTTT. This codes for CASSVASGPTTTIYF. Looking up the rest from reference TRBV9 and TRBJ1-3 gives the full variable domain: DSGVTQTPKHLITATGQRVTLRCSPRSGDLSVYWYQQSLDQGLQFLIQYYNGEERAKGNILERFSAQQFPDLHSELNLSSLELGDSALYFCASSVASGPTTTIYFGEGSWLTVV.